These 24 T cell receptor beta chains share one sample of origin, sequenced in a study of radiotherapy plus CTLA-4 blockade in lung cancer (dated by TCRdb to between 2018 and 2020). Library creation used the immunoSEQ multiplex PCR assay. Held by TCRdb, this immuneACCESS table contains in-frame sequences only and omits some clones. Under half of the omission traces to an unresolved V gene where checked; the cause of the rest is unknown. A total of about 110,000 clones appear in this sample, 85% of them only once. Of the sample, 2% to 3% is held by the ten largest clones. Sequencing was performed on peripheral blood, taken from a patient treated with radiotherapy plus ipilimumab. The receptors were sampled from a human donor with non-small cell lung cancer that progressed on radiotherapy plus ipilimumab. Some clones in this sample may be carry-over from other donors' samples.

The rearrangement uses TRBV2 and TRBJ1-4, with 8 bases fitting TRBD1. The junction had 9 bases not matched to a gene; V was cut back by 7 bases and J by 11 bases. The CDR3 has 13 residues. Looked up from germline, CDR1 is SNHLY and CDR2 is FYNNEI. The DNA for the CDR3 is TGTGCCAGCACCGAGGACAGGGTAGGGAAACTGTTTTTT. Its translation: CASTEDRVGKLFF.

The chain has TRBV28 and TRBJ1-2; the D gene is possibly TRBD1 (6 bases). The CDR3 is 14 residues long. With 3 bases removed from V and 4 bases from J, the gap between germline ends came to 12 bases. The V gene's germline CDR1 is MDHEN and CDR2 SYDVKM. This CDR3 reads CASSFTGAIYGYTF. The CDR3 DNA is TGTGCCAGCAGTTTCACGGGGGCAATCTATGGCTACACCTTC.

V and J are TRBV7-2 and TRBJ2-5; D might be TRBD1 (5 bases). The CDR3 sequence is 14 residues long. Per the germline V gene, CDR1 is SGHTA and CDR2 is FQGNSA. Trimming removed 5 bases at V and 1 base at J, with 11 bases between. This CDR3 is CASSPSRAQETQYF. The CDR3 DNA follows: TGTGCCAGCAGCCCCTCCAGGGCCCAAGAGACCCAGTACTTC.

This clone was seen a single time. The CDR3 nucleotides are TGTGCCAGCAGTGGGAGAGGACATACCTATGGCTACACCTTC. Residues: CASSGRGHTYGYTF. The J gene is TRBJ1-2, the V gene TRBV25-1, with D possibly being TRBD1 (5 bases). This CDR3 has 14 residues. The V gene lost 4 bases and the J gene lost 4 bases, with 13 bases spanning the gap. CDR1 is MGHDK, CDR2 SYGVNS, per germline.

The chain links TRBV7-3 to TRBJ1-5; 7 nucleotides agree with TRBD1. The V segment lost 6 bases and the J segment 9 bases; nucleotides outside the gene matches: 11. CDR3 length: 14 amino acids. Germline CDR1 is SGHTA and CDR2 is FQGTGA. This CDR3 is CASSYGQEQRPQHF. As DNA, the CDR3 is TGTGCCAGCAGTTACGGACAGGAGCAAAGGCCCCAGCATTTT. The full variable domain, in which reference TRBV7-3 and TRBJ1-5 provide the parts outside the CDR3, is GAGVSQTPSNKVTEKGKYVELRCDPISGHTALYWYRQSLGQGPEFLIYFQGTGAADDSGLPNDRFFAVRPEGSVSTLKIQRTERGDSAVYLCASSYGQEQRPQHFGDGTRLSIL.

About this clone: Other DNA sequences in the same sample also yield this CDR3. The chain carries TRBV11-2 and TRBJ2-2; TRBD1 matches 7 bases. The CDR3 runs to 15 residues. Germline loops: CDR1 SGHAT, CDR2 FQNNGV. The V gene end was trimmed by 4 bases and the J gene end by 8 bases; junction bases not matched to a gene: 10. CDR3 DNA sequence: TGTGCCAGCAGCTCTCCGGGACAGAGAACTGGGGAGCTGTTTTTT. As protein: CASSSPGQRTGELFF.

The gene calls are TRBV5-1 and TRBJ2-2; D may be TRBD1 or TRBD2 (7 bases each). This CDR3 region has 14 residues. Germline V gene data show CDR1 as SGHRS and CDR2 as YFSETQ. Trimming stripped 2 bases from V and 6 bases from J, with 11 bases between. Written as DNA, the CDR3 is TGCGCCAGCAGCTTACAGGGGAGGGCCGGGGAGCTGTTTTTT. Protein sequence: CASSLQGRAGELFF.

This clone was seen only once. The chain recombines TRBV27 with TRBJ2-1; 8 bases align to TRBD2. The junction had 2 bases not matched to a gene; V was cut back by 3 bases and J by 1 base. CDR1 is MNHEY, CDR2 SMNVEV, per germline (reference sequence). This CDR3 has 15 amino acids. In DNA form, the CDR3 reads TGTGCCAGCAGTTTCGGACTAGCTTCCTACAATGAGCAGTTCTTC. Its protein is CASSFGLASYNEQFF.

This clone was found once. The CDR3 protein is CASSPQQRGSGELFF. DNA of the CDR3: TGTGCCAGCTCACCACAGCAGCGGGGTAGCGGGGAGCTGTTTTTT. The V and J genes are TRBV18 and TRBJ2-2; 7 bases line up with TRBD2. V lost 1 base, J lost 7 bases, and 6 bases stayed unmatched. CDR1 and CDR2 from the germline V gene are KGHSH and LQKENI. The CDR3 contains 15 residues.

This clone appeared a single time. The V call is TRBV27, the J call TRBJ2-7, with D maybe TRBD1 (6 bases). The CDR3 consists of 15 residues. The germline CDR1 and CDR2 sequences are MNHEY and SMNVEV (reference sequence). V lost 6 bases and J lost 5, with 20 bases in between. CDR3 in amino acids: CASRFIQGNSDEQYF. Written as DNA, the CDR3 is TGTGCCAGCAGGTTTATACAGGGTAATAGCGACGAGCAGTACTTC.

This clone was found once. This chain links TRBV7-9 with TRBJ2-3; a possible D gene is TRBD1 (6 bases). V lost 5 bases to trimming and J lost 4 bases, with 10 bases between them. Germline CDR1 and CDR2: SEHNR and FQNEAQ (reference sequence). The length of the CDR3 is 13 residues. As DNA, the CDR3 is TGTGCCAGCAGCCCCAGGGGTCCAGATACGCAGTATTTT. Translated, it gives CASSPRGPDTQYF.

V gene TRBV2 combines with J gene TRBJ2-2; 7 bases fit TRBD2. V shed 5 bases, J shed 7 bases, and the junction held 10 bases outside the gene matches. Germline loops: CDR1 SNHLY, CDR2 FYNNEI. The CDR3 runs 15 residues. The CDR3 here is CASSPEWGGFGELFF. CDR3 in DNA: TGTGCCAGCAGTCCCGAATGGGGGGGGTTCGGGGAGCTGTTTTTT.

J is TRBJ1-5 and V is TRBV19, with TRBD1 identical over 8 bases. V gave up 5 bases and J gave up 2 bases; unmatched junction bases: 5. The CDR3 covers 15 residues. Germline CDR1 and CDR2: LNHDA and SQIVND (reference sequence). CDR3 in DNA: TGTGCCAGTAGTGACAGGGGAGGAGGCAATCAGCCCCAGCATTTT. It codes for CASSDRGGGNQPQHF.

The V gene is TRBV2, the J gene TRBJ1-1; unclear D gene. CDR1 is SNHLY and CDR2 is FYNNEI in the germline V gene. This CDR3 contains 13 residues. Trimming removed 7 bases from V and 2 bases from J, with 11 bases in between. The CDR3 DNA sequence: TGTGCCAGCAAAGGGCAGGCTAACACTGAAGCTTTCTTT. Its translation: CASKGQANTEAFF.

The chain recombines TRBV5-5 with TRBJ1-2, with TRBD1 matching 8 bases. J was trimmed by 5 bases and V by 1 base; bases with no gene match: 7. The CDR3 has 15 residues. CDR1 and CDR2 from the germline V gene are SGHKS and YYEKEE (reference sequence). CDR3 coding DNA: TGTGCCAGCAGCTTGACAGGGGGTAACCTTTATGGCTACACCTTC. Protein: CASSLTGGNLYGYTF.

CDR3 region: CASSSMTGINTGELFF. CDR3 sequence (DNA): TGTGCCAGCAGCTCAATGACAGGGATTAACACCGGGGAGCTGTTTTTT. The chain links TRBV7-3 to TRBJ2-2; 7 nucleotides line up with TRBD1. Germline CDR1 SGHTA, CDR2 FQGTGA. Trimming at V came to 4 bases and at J to 2 bases, leaving 7 bases not matched to a gene. There are 16 residues in the CDR3.

DNA for the CDR3: TGTGCCAGTAGTATCAGGCAGGGGCAAGATACGCAGTATTTT. As protein: CASSIRQGQDTQYF. This chain joins TRBV19 and TRBJ2-3; D is possibly TRBD1 (6 bases). Trimming took 3 bases from V and 5 from J, leaving 12 bases between them. CDR3 size: 14 residues. Germline lookup yields CDR1 LNHDA and CDR2 SQIVND (reference sequence).

The rearrangement links TRBV11-1 to TRBJ1-1, with a weak D call TRBD1 (6 bases). Germline lookup yields CDR1 SGHAT and CDR2 FQDESV (reference sequence). This CDR3 comprises 13 residues. The V and J ends lost 6 bases and 0 bases respectively, with 8 bases between them. The CDR3 here is CASRRQVNTEAFF. The CDR3 DNA sequence: TGTGCCAGCAGACGACAGGTGAACACTGAAGCTTTCTTT. Full variable domain (outside the CDR3, taken from reference TRBV11-1 and TRBJ1-1): EAEVAQSPRYKITEKSQAVAFWCDPISGHATLYWYRQILGQGPELLVQFQDESVVDDSQLPKDRFSAERLKGVDSTLKIQPAELGDSAMYLCASRRQVNTEAFFGQGTRLTVV.

This chain uses TRBV5-1 with TRBJ2-1; TRBD1 is a possible D gene (5 bases). The CDR3 consists of 16 residues. CDR1 SGHRS and CDR2 YFSETQ come from the germline V gene. Between the trimmed V and J ends, which lost 7 bases and 0 bases, there was a span of 17 bases. The DNA for the CDR3 is TGCGCCAGCTCACCCCAGACAGTCGGCTCCTACAATGAGCAGTTCTTC. It specifies CASSPQTVGSYNEQFF.

The chain employs TRBV5-1 and TRBJ1-4; perhaps TRBD1 as D (5 bases). The CDR3 has 13 residues. Germline assignment: CDR1 SGHRS and CDR2 YFSETQ. Trimming cost V 0 bases and J 10 bases, with 10 bases left between them. The DNA of the CDR3 is TGCGCCAGCAGCTTGGTAGGGGTCGGAAAACTGTTTTTT. This sequence encodes CASSLVGVGKLFF.

V gene TRBV7-2 combines with J gene TRBJ2-3, with D perhaps TRBD1 (6 bases). The V gene lost 3 bases and the J gene lost 6 bases, with 10 bases spanning the gap. CDR3 length: 13 amino acids. Germline V gene data show CDR1 as SGHTA and CDR2 as FQGNSA. In DNA, the CDR3 is TGTGCCAGCAGCTTCGGCCAGGGGGATACGCAGTATTTT. It yields the protein CASSFGQGDTQYF.

This clone was counted a single time. The gene calls are TRBV6-1 and TRBJ1-5; D unresolved. Per the germline V gene, CDR1 is MNHNS and CDR2 is SASEGT. Trimming took 5 bases from V and 2 from J, leaving 13 bases between them. CDR3 length: 15 amino acids. The CDR3 region has the DNA TGTGCCAGCAGTATGGTAGGGTCGGGCAATCAGCCCCAGCATTTT. This codes for CASSMVGSGNQPQHF.

CDR3: CASSRASGGGTGELFF. As DNA, the CDR3 is TGCGCCAGCAGCCGCGCCTCAGGGGGTGGCACCGGGGAGCTGTTTTTT. This sequence joins TRBV4-3 and TRBJ2-2, with TRBD1 identical over 7 bases. Germline CDR1 reads LGHNA; CDR2 reads YSLEER. J lost 4 bases, V lost 4 bases, and 9 bases had no gene match. The CDR3 consists of 16 residues.

This clone was observed once. This rearrangement joins TRBV6-5 to TRBJ2-7; TRBD1 matches at 8 bases. The CDR3 contains 15 residues. The ends lost 6 bases at V and 6 bases at J; junction bases unmatched: 13. Germline V gene lookup returns CDR1 MNHEY and CDR2 SVGAGI. The CDR3 loop reads CASSNHGTGHGEQYF. CDR3 coding DNA: TGTGCCAGCAGCAATCACGGGACAGGTCACGGCGAGCAGTACTTC.